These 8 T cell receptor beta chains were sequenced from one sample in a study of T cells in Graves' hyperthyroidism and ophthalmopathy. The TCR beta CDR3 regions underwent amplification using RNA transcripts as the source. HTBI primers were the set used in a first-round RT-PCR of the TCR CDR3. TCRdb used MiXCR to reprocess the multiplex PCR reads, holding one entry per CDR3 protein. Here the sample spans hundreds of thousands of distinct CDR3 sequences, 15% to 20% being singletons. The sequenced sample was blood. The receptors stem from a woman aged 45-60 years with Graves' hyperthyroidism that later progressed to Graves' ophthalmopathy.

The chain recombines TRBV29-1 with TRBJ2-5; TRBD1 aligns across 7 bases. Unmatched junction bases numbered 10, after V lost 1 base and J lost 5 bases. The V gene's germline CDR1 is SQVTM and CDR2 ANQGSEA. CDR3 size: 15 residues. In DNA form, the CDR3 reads TGCAGCGTTGAAGGCCCGACAGGGACGGGGGAGACCCAGTACTTC. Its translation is CSVEGPTGTGETQYF.

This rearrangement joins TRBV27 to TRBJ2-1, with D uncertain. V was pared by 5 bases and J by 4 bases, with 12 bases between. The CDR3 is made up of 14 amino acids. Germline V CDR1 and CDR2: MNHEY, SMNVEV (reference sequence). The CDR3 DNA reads TGTGCCAGCAGTCTCCGATTATTATACAATGAGCAGTTCTTC. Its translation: CASSLRLLYNEQFF.

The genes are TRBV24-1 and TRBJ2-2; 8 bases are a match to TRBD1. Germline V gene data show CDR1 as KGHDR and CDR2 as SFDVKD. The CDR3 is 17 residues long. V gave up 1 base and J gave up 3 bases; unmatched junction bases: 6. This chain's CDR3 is CATSDFFGTGDTGELFF. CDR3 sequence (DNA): TGTGCCACCAGTGATTTTTTCGGGACAGGAGACACCGGGGAGCTGTTTTTT.

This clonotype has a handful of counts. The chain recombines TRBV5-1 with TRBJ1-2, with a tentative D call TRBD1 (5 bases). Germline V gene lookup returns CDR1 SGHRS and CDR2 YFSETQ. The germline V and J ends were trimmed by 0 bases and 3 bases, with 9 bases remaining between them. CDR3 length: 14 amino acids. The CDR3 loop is CASSLEGTDYGYTF. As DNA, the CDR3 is TGCGCCAGCAGCTTGGAAGGGACGGACTATGGCTACACCTTC.

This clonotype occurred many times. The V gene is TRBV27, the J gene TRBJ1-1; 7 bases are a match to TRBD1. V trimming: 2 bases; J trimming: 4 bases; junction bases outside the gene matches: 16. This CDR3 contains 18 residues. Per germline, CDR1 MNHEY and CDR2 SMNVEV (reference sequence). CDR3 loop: CASSLLDRDEVPSTEAFF. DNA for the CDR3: TGTGCCAGCAGTTTACTAGACAGGGACGAGGTTCCTAGCACTGAAGCTTTCTTT.

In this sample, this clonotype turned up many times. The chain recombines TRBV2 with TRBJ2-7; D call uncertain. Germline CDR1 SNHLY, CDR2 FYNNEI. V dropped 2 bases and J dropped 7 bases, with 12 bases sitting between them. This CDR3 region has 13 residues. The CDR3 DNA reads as TGTGCCAGCAGTGAATCACGGTCTTGGGAGCAGTACTTC. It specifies CASSESRSWEQYF.

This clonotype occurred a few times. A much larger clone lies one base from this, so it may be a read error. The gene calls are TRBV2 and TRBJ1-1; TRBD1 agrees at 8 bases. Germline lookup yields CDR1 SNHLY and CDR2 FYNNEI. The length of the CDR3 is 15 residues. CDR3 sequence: CASSDRGLGNTEALF. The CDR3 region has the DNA TGTGCCAGCAGTGACAGGGGGCTGGGGAACACTGAAGCTCTCTTT.

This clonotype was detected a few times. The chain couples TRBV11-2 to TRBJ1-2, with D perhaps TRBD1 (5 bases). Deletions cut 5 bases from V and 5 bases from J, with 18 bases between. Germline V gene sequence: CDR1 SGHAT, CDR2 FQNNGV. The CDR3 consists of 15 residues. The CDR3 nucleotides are TGTGCCAGCAGCGAAGGGAGGGGAGTTAGGTATGGCTACACCTTC. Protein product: CASSEGRGVRYGYTF.